Listed below are T cell receptor beta chains from one sample, sequenced in a study of OX40 agonist ivuxolimab in advanced cancers. Produced via immunoSEQ multiplex PCR; TCRdb's table is partial and in-frame only. There are about 73,000 clones in the sample; about nine tenths occur only once, and roughly 0.56% lies in the top ten. The starting material was CD4+ or CD8+ T cells sorted from blood, obtained in a trial of the OX40 agonist ivuxolimab. The receptors were sampled from an adult with an advanced solid tumor such as melanoma, head and neck, liver or kidney cancer. The CDR3 runs from the conserved cysteine through the conserved F or W. The D gene is left open where the match is weak. Where a row states a size, it is once, few, many or the class of an expanded clone; other rows omit it.

J,size,V,D,length,CDR3,DNA
TRBJ1-1,.,TRBV18,TRBD1,15,CASSPFGQGGTEAFF,TGTGCCAGCTCACCGTTTGGACAGGGGGGCACTGAAGCTTTCTTT
TRBJ2-7,.,TRBV2,.,13,CASSEVNNYEQYF,TGTGCCAGCAGTGAAGTTAATAATTACGAGCAGTACTTC
TRBJ2-3,.,TRBV18,TRBD2,16,CASSPLRGLDPDTQYF,TGTGCCAGCTCACCCCTTCGGGGACTAGATCCAGATACGCAGTATTTT
TRBJ2-7,.,TRBV5-1,.,18,CASSLLFSGGGLSYEQYF,TGCGCCAGCAGCTTGTTGTTTTCGGGCGGCGGGTTATCCTACGAGCAGTACTTC
TRBJ2-1,.,TRBV5-4,TRBD2,18,CASSPKGLAGGDKNEQFF,TGTGCCAGCAGCCCGAAAGGACTAGCGGGAGGAGATAAAAATGAGCAGTTCTTC
TRBJ2-7,.,TRBV19,.,14,CASSIGGRSNEQYF,TGTGCCAGTAGTATAGGCGGAAGAAGTAACGAGCAGTACTTC
TRBJ2-7,.,TRBV2,.,11,CASTLIYEQYF,TGTGCCAGCACCCTTATATACGAGCAGTACTTC
TRBJ2-2,.,TRBV5-1,.,13,CASSSVQAGELFF,TGCGCCAGCAGCTCCGTTCAGGCCGGGGAGCTGTTTTTT
TRBJ2-3,.,TRBV28,TRBD2,14,CASSRESGGDTQYF,TGTGCCAGCAGCCGGGAGAGCGGGGGGGATACGCAGTATTTT
TRBJ1-2,.,TRBV6-4,TRBD1,13,CASSRGTGYGYTF,TGTGCCAGCAGCCGGGGGACAGGGTATGGCTACACCTTC
TRBJ1-1,.,TRBV14,TRBD1,16,CASSQRRRDSGTEAFF,TGTGCCAGCAGCCAGCGCCGCCGGGACAGTGGGACTGAAGCTTTCTTT
TRBJ1-5,.,TRBV19,.,13,CASSTGWKQPQHF,TGTGCCAGTAGTACAGGGTGGAAACAGCCCCAGCATTTT
TRBJ2-7,.,TRBV11-3,.,13,CASSSDWSYEQYF,TGTGCCAGCAGCTCAGACTGGTCCTACGAGCAGTACTTC
TRBJ2-1,.,TRBV7-9,TRBD2,16,CASTVGLAGGRDEQFF,TGTGCCAGCACCGTAGGACTAGCGGGAGGAAGGGATGAGCAGTTCTTC
TRBJ2-1,.,TRBV14,TRBD2,15,CASSVPGLGYNEQFF,TGTGCCAGCAGCGTACCGGGACTAGGCTACAATGAGCAGTTCTTC
TRBJ2-7,.,TRBV19,TRBD2,14,CASRTEGLVGEQYF,TGTGCCAGTAGGACGGAGGGACTAGTTGGCGAGCAGTACTTC
TRBJ2-1,once,TRBV4-1,TRBD2,18,CASSQVLTSGAGRHEQFF,TGCGCCAGCAGCCAAGTCTTGACTAGCGGGGCCGGGAGGCATGAGCAGTTCTTC
TRBJ2-7,.,TRBV7-2,TRBD1,15,CASSLVDRGAYEQYF,TGTGCCAGCAGCTTAGTGGACAGGGGGGCCTACGAGCAGTACTTC
TRBJ2-1,.,TRBV10-2,TRBD2,16,CASSGTSADSYNEQFF,TGCGCCAGCAGTGGGACTAGCGCGGACTCCTACAATGAGCAGTTCTTC
TRBJ1-2,few,TRBV25-1,.,15,CASSEGGSRNYGYTF,TGTGCCAGCAGTGAAGGTGGATCCCGGAACTATGGCTACACCTTC
TRBJ1-2,.,TRBV28,.,15,CASSLPQGLSYGYTF,TGTGCCAGCAGTTTACCACAGGGTTTGAGCTATGGCTACACCTTC
TRBJ2-7,.,TRBV6-5,.,16,CASSYSRRQGSHEQYF,TGTGCCAGCAGTTACTCGAGGCGCCAGGGCTCGCACGAGCAGTACTTC
TRBJ2-1,few,TRBV28,.,11,CASSYPNEQFF,TGTGCCAGCAGTTACCCCAATGAGCAGTTCTTC
TRBJ2-5,.,TRBV20-1,.,11,CSARGDETQYF,TGCAGTGCGAGGGGGGATGAGACCCAGTACTTC
TRBJ1-1,.,TRBV4-1,TRBD1,14,CASSQGDRETEAFF,TGCGCCAGCAGCCAAGGGGACAGGGAGACTGAAGCTTTCTTT
TRBJ2-1,.,TRBV9,TRBD2,16,CASSGTGTSGRARQFF,TGTGCCAGCAGCGGCACCGGGACTAGCGGGAGGGCCCGGCAGTTCTTC
TRBJ2-3,.,TRBV5-6,.,12,CASSLVMDTQYF,TGTGCCAGCAGCTTGGTGATGGATACGCAGTATTTT
TRBJ1-1,.,TRBV15,TRBD1,15,CATSLDRVSSTEAFF,TGTGCCACCAGTCTGGACAGGGTTAGTAGCACTGAAGCTTTCTTT
TRBJ2-2,.,TRBV6-5,TRBD1,14,CASRDRVLTGELFF,TGTGCCAGCCGGGACAGGGTACTTACCGGGGAGCTGTTTTTT
TRBJ2-7,once,TRBV11-2,TRBD2,13,CASSLAVGMEQYF,TGTGCCAGCAGCCTAGCGGTGGGTATGGAGCAGTACTTC
TRBJ2-1,.,TRBV7-7,TRBD2,19,CASSYAGLAGGSSYNEQFF,TGTGCTAGCAGCTACGCGGGACTAGCGGGAGGTAGCTCCTACAATGAGCAGTTCTTC
TRBJ2-7,.,TRBV5-1,TRBD2,16,CASSLEGAGVAVAQYF,TGCGCCAGCAGCTTGGAAGGAGCGGGAGTTGCGGTCGCACAGTACTTC
TRBJ1-2,once,TRBV28,.,14,CASSLVRRNYGYTF,TGTGCCAGCAGTTTGGTCAGGCGGAACTATGGCTACACCTTC
TRBJ1-1,.,TRBV5-1,.,12,CASSFPGAEAFF,TGCGCCAGCAGCTTTCCCGGGGCCGAAGCTTTCTTT
TRBJ1-2,.,TRBV13,.,14,CASSLVRRLYGYTF,TGTGCCAGCAGCTTAGTCCGGAGGTTGTATGGCTACACCTTC
TRBJ2-7,.,TRBV29-1,TRBD1,16,CSASIPTGGSSYEQYF,TGCAGCGCAAGCATCCCGACAGGGGGCTCTTCCTACGAGCAGTACTTC
TRBJ1-3,.,TRBV2,.,14,CASSAPGFGNTIYF,TGTGCCAGCAGTGCCCCCGGGTTTGGAAACACCATATATTTT
TRBJ2-5,.,TRBV6-6,.,12,CASMEVAETQYF,TGTGCCAGCATGGAGGTGGCAGAGACCCAGTACTTC
TRBJ1-2,.,TRBV27,.,14,CASSFLGTNYGYTF,TGTGCCAGCAGTTTTTTGGGTACCAACTATGGCTACACCTTC
TRBJ2-1,.,TRBV28,TRBD1,14,CASSSQGALNEQFF,TGTGCCAGCAGTTCACAGGGGGCGTTGAATGAGCAGTTCTTC
TRBJ2-7,.,TRBV18,TRBD1,16,CASSRLRGPQSYEQYF,TGTGCCAGCTCACGATTAAGGGGGCCACAATCCTACGAGCAGTACTTC
TRBJ2-3,.,TRBV5-4,TRBD2,16,CASSLPTSGLTDTQYF,TGTGCCAGCAGCTTGCCGACTAGCGGGTTGACAGATACGCAGTATTTT
TRBJ1-3,.,TRBV30,.,14,CAWSPGYPGNTIYF,TGTGCCTGGAGTCCAGGGTACCCTGGAAACACCATATATTTT
TRBJ1-1,.,TRBV19,.,14,CASSPVSANTEAFF,TGTGCCAGTAGCCCTGTTTCTGCGAACACTGAAGCTTTCTTT
TRBJ1-2,few,TRBV4-1,TRBD1,16,CASSRLFDRDNYGYTF,TGCGCCAGCAGCCGACTTTTTGACAGGGACAACTATGGCTACACCTTC
TRBJ1-3,.,TRBV9,.,16,CASSVDGGATGNTIYF,TGTGCCAGCAGCGTAGATGGGGGGGCGACTGGAAACACCATATATTTT
TRBJ2-5,.,TRBV6-1,.,13,CASSQGLWETQYF,TGTGCCAGCAGCCAGGGGTTGTGGGAGACCCAGTACTTC
TRBJ2-1,once,TRBV20-1,.,11,CSAAPSFEQFF,TGCAGTGCCGCTCCGTCCTTTGAGCAGTTCTTC
TRBJ1-4,.,TRBV18,.,15,CASSPPEGEGEKLFF,TGTGCCAGCTCACCACCGGAGGGCGAGGGTGAAAAACTGTTTTTT
TRBJ2-1,once,TRBV9,TRBD2,15,CASGTLAVSYNEQFF,TGTGCCAGCGGGACCCTAGCGGTCTCCTACAATGAGCAGTTCTTC
TRBJ2-5,few,TRBV5-1,TRBD2,14,CASSGQGLQETQYF,TGCGCCAGCAGTGGGCAGGGACTACAAGAGACCCAGTACTTC
TRBJ2-1,.,TRBV6-6,.,14,CASSYSPGSNEQFF,TGTGCCAGCAGTTACTCTCCCGGGAGTAATGAGCAGTTCTTC
TRBJ2-7,.,TRBV30,TRBD1,14,CAWSRDRRTYEQYF,TGTGCCTGGAGCCGGGACAGGAGAACCTACGAGCAGTACTTC
TRBJ2-2,few,TRBV27,.,16,CASSLSAGRITGELFF,TGTGCCAGCAGTTTATCAGCGGGCCGGATCACCGGGGAGCTGTTTTTT
TRBJ2-1,.,TRBV5-1,TRBD2,17,CASSPLSSGALLNEQFF,TGCGCCAGCTCCCCACTCTCCAGCGGGGCGCTGCTCAATGAGCAGTTCTTC